The 12 T cell receptor beta chains listed next were all sequenced from one sample in a study of blood T cell repertoires in COVID-19 (dated by TCRdb to 2020 to 2022). Libraries were made using the immunoSEQ multiplex PCR assay. The clones in this table, taken by TCRdb from immuneACCESS, are in-frame only. Not every clone is retained; where verified, under half of the shortfall comes from an unresolved V gene, and the cause of the rest is unknown. Here the sample has 540,000 or so clones; roughly nine tenths occur a single time. The ten largest clonotypes hold 7.5% to 9.5% of the sample. The sample was peripheral blood. Source of these receptors: a woman aged 50 to 65 with COVID-19, enrolled during active disease.

The rearrangement links TRBV12-3 or TRBV12-4 to TRBJ2-1; D is possibly TRBD2 (5 bases). V lost 4 bases, J lost 1 base, and 5 bases lay in between. This CDR3 has 13 residues. CDR3 residues: CASSSGSYNEQFF. CDR3 bases: TGTGCCAGCAGTTCGGGATCCTACAATGAGCAGTTCTTC.

The chain joins TRBV28 to TRBJ2-2; no reliable D call. This CDR3 comprises 13 residues. Germline CDR1 is MDHEN and CDR2 is SYDVKM. Trimming shortened V by 5 bases and J by 5 bases, and 9 bases separated the two germline ends. CDR3 bases: TGTGCCAGCAGTCTCGGTAGTACCGGGGAGCTGTTTTTT. As protein: CASSLGSTGELFF.

This chain joins TRBV19 and TRBJ2-7, with D possibly being TRBD2 (5 bases). The CDR3 sequence is 13 residues long. Trimming left V 5 bases short and J 3 bases short, with 11 bases between. Looked up from germline, CDR1 is LNHDA and CDR2 is SQIVND (reference sequence). In DNA form, the CDR3 reads TGTGCCAGTAGTTACAGCGGCCTCTACGAGCAGTACTTC. Its translation is CASSYSGLYEQYF.

The rearrangement joins TRBV29-1 to TRBJ2-7, with 10 positions matching TRBD1. There are 12 residues in the CDR3. CDR1 is SQVTM, CDR2 ANQGSEA, per germline. V gave up 6 bases and J gave up 7 bases; unmatched junction bases: 6. Written as DNA, the CDR3 is TGCAGCGTGGCCGGACAGGGGGATGAGCAGTACTTC. Its translation is CSVAGQGDEQYF.

The count of this clone is one. This chain joins TRBV28 and TRBJ1-1; no clear D. Germline V lookup: CDR1 MDHEN, CDR2 SYDVKM. The CDR3 loop spans 14 amino acids. Between the trimmed V and J ends, which lost 5 bases and 10 bases, there was a span of 20 bases. For the CDR3, the DNA is TGTGCCAGCAGTGAATACCATGGTGATACGGGAGCTTTCTTT. This codes for CASSEYHGDTGAFF.

This chain joins TRBV20-1 and TRBJ1-1; perhaps TRBD1 as D (5 bases). This CDR3 has 13 residues. V was clipped by 3 bases and J by 10 bases, with 18 bases between them. Germline CDR1 DFQATT, CDR2 SNEGSKA (reference sequence). The CDR3 DNA follows: TGCAGTGCTAGTTCTGGGAGGGGCGCGGGAGCTTTCTTT. Its translation: CSASSGRGAGAFF.

The chain combines TRBV13 with TRBJ2-5, with TRBD1 identical over 10 bases. CDR3 length equals 15 residues. V lost 6 bases to trimming and J lost 1 base; unmatched junction nucleotides: 5. CDR1 and CDR2 from the germline V gene are PRHDT and FYEKMQ (reference sequence). DNA of the CDR3: TGTGCCAGCAGTTACGACAGGGGGCTCCAAGAGACCCAGTACTTC. As protein: CASSYDRGLQETQYF.

The chain is built from TRBV6-1 and TRBJ2-5, with D possibly TRBD2 on 7 matching bases. The CDR3 is 15 amino acids. Germline V gene data show CDR1 as MNHNS and CDR2 as SASEGT. Deletions cut 3 bases from V and 6 bases from J, with 17 bases between. The CDR3 loop is CASSEAGARRKTQYF. DNA of the CDR3: TGTGCCAGCAGTGAGGCGGGGGCGAGGAGAAAGACCCAGTACTTC.

The V and J genes are TRBV11-1 and TRBJ2-7; no definite D call. CDR3 length: 14 amino acids. Trimming cost V 1 base and J 2 bases, with 9 bases left between them. Germline V lookup: CDR1 SGHAT, CDR2 FQDESV (reference sequence). The CDR3 nucleotides read TGTGCCAGCAGCTTAGGACACACGACCTACGAGCAGTACTTC. This sequence encodes CASSLGHTTYEQYF. Complete variable domain (other parts from reference TRBV11-1 and TRBJ2-7): EAEVAQSPRYKITEKSQAVAFWCDPISGHATLYWYRQILGQGPELLVQFQDESVVDDSQLPKDRFSAERLKGVDSTLKIQPAELGDSAMYLCASSLGHTTYEQYFGPGTRLTVT.

This clone was found once. The rearrangement links TRBV5-5 to TRBJ1-3; no firm D call. Germline CDR1 and CDR2: SGHKS and YYEKEE (reference sequence). The V end was cut by 0 bases, the J end by 9 bases, with 4 bases between. This CDR3 has 11 amino acids. CDR3 DNA sequence: TGTGCCAGCAGCTTGGGAGGCACCATATATTTT. As protein: CASSLGGTIYF.

The rearrangement links TRBV4-1 to TRBJ1-3; 7 positions agree with TRBD1. The germline gives CDR1 MGHRA, CDR2 YSYEKL. This CDR3 is 16 amino acids long. V lost 4 bases, J lost 0 bases, and 6 bases stayed unmatched. In nucleotides, the CDR3 is TGCGCCAGCAGCCGGGGGACAGTGTCCTCTGGAAACACCATATATTTT. As protein: CASSRGTVSSGNTIYF.

The V call is TRBV5-1, the J call TRBJ2-4; TRBD2 aligns across 11 bases. Germline CDR1 SGHRS, CDR2 YFSETQ. The CDR3 totals 13 residues. With V trimmed by 4 bases and J by 7 bases, 1 base remained unmatched. In nucleotides, the CDR3 is TGCGCCAGCAGCCGGACTAGCGGGAACATTCAGTACTTC. Amino acid sequence: CASSRTSGNIQYF.